The 7 T cell receptor beta chains listed next were all sequenced from one sample in a study of post-analysis software for immune sequencing data. Study-level results: Compared with controls, patients had more of roughly five TRBV segments, including TRBV5-6, TRBV5-1 and TRBV20-1.

Carried by the TCR beta cDNA libraries were unique molecular identifiers. TCRdb analysed the PCR reads with MiXCR anew, one entry per CDR3 protein. The profile covers more than 500,000 distinct CDR3 sequences, with less than 40% appearing a single time and 6% taken by the ten largest. Antigen specificity for these receptors is unknown. The sequencing sample was made of blood. All receptors come from a girl aged 2-17 years with multiple sclerosis.

CDR3 in DNA: TGTGCCAGCAGCCCTATACAGGGTAGCTCCTACGAGCAGTACTTC. Its protein product is CASSPIQGSSYEQYF. The rearrangement joins TRBV7-2 to TRBJ2-7; possibly TRBD1 for D (6 bases). V was pared by 5 bases and J by 0 bases, with 14 bases between. The CDR3 length is 15 residues. CDR1 is SGHTA and CDR2 is FQGNSA in the germline V gene.

This clonotype has ten or more counts. The chain has TRBV15 and TRBJ2-1; 11 bases are a match to TRBD1. The CDR3 sequence is 14 residues long. Germline V gene lookup returns CDR1 LNHNV and CDR2 YYDKDF (reference sequence). The V and J ends lost 4 bases and 9 bases, in that order; junction bases with no gene match: 5. The CDR3 bases are TGTGCCACCAGCATAGGACAGGGGGCGCGTGAGCAGTTCTTC. Its protein product is CATSIGQGAREQFF.

The rearrangement joins TRBV18 to TRBJ2-3; TRBD2 aligns across 13 bases. This CDR3 has 17 amino acids. The germline V gene has CDR1 KGHSH and CDR2 LQKENI. V was pared by 4 bases and J by 7 bases, with 11 bases of the junction left unmatched. Here the CDR3 DNA reads TGTGCCAGCTCACTCAGACTAGCGGGGGGCCAAGTTTATACGCAGTATTTT. This encodes CASSLRLAGGQVYTQYF.

The chain carries TRBV18 and TRBJ2-4; D is ambiguous. This CDR3 is built from 15 residues. Germline V gives CDR1 KGHSH, CDR2 LQKENI. V shed 2 bases and J shed 0 bases, with 8 bases lying between them. This CDR3 is CASSPGKIAKNIQYF. CDR3 nucleotides: TGTGCCAGCTCACCAGGAAAAATAGCCAAAAACATTCAGTACTTC.

The rearrangement uses TRBV4-2 and TRBJ1-4; 7 bases match TRBD1. V was clipped by 5 bases and J by 8 bases; unmatched bases: 14. This CDR3 has 16 residues. Germline V gives CDR1 LGHNA, CDR2 YNFKEQ. The CDR3 protein is CASSINGEGADEKLFF. The CDR3 nucleotides are TGTGCCAGCAGCATCAACGGTGAGGGGGCAGACGAAAAACTGTTTTTT.

This rearrangement joins TRBV5-1 to TRBJ2-7, with 11 bases aligning to TRBD1. The J call may not be correct, given that the DNA end is closer to TRBJ2-5. The CDR3 runs to 16 residues. Germline values: CDR1 SGHRS, CDR2 YFSETQ. This CDR3 is CASSLAGTGGFETQYF. DNA for the CDR3: TGCGCCAGCAGCTTGGCCGGGACAGGGGGTTTCGAGACCCAGTACTTC.

The J gene is TRBJ2-7, the V gene TRBV20-1; D is unclear. Germline-derived CDR1 and CDR2 are DFQATT and SNEGSKA (reference sequence). Trimming took off 7 bases at V and 7 bases at J, with 17 bases between the two ends. CDR3 size: 12 residues. In DNA, the CDR3 is TGCAGTGTTGGTCAGCACGTCAGGGAGCAGTACTTC. Translating gives CSVGQHVREQYF.